The clone carrying this T cell receptor (beta chain) has just a few counts. What it recognizes is unknown. V shed 5 bases, J shed 0 bases, and the junction held 4 bases outside the gene matches. The CDR3 has 14 amino acids. The germline V gene encodes CDR1 GTSNPN and CDR2 SVGIG (reference sequence). Every isolated RNA sample was fully reverse transcribed, so sequencing captured expressed TCRB transcripts. The assay was immunoSEQ multiplex PCR, and TCRdb's table has in-frame clones only and misses some. The sample has 500,000 to 650,000 clones; 12% are singletons. The data derive from a study of beta chain features in type 1 diabetes. Findings and caveats of the study: A greater similarity of naive, central memory and Treg TCRB repertoires was seen among patients than among healthy donors. Among all four CD4+ subsets, Type 1 diabetes patients had TCRB CDR3s that were moderately but significantly shorter.

This chain uses TRBV30 with TRBJ2-1; TRBD2 agrees at 7 bases. This receptor was obtained from a man younger than 40 with type 1 diabetes. Sequenced material: naive CD4+ T cells from blood. Written as DNA, the CDR3 is TGTGCCTGGGGGAGGGGAAGCTCCTACAATGAGCAGTTCTTC. Translated, it gives CAWGRGSSYNEQFF. Full variable domain (rest looked up from reference TRBV30 and TRBJ2-1): SQTIHQWPATLVQPVGSPLSLECTVEGTSNPNLYWYRQAAGRGLQLLFYSVGIGQISSEVPQNLSASRPQDRQFILSSKKLLLSDSGFYLCAWGRGSSYNEQFFGPGTRLTVL.